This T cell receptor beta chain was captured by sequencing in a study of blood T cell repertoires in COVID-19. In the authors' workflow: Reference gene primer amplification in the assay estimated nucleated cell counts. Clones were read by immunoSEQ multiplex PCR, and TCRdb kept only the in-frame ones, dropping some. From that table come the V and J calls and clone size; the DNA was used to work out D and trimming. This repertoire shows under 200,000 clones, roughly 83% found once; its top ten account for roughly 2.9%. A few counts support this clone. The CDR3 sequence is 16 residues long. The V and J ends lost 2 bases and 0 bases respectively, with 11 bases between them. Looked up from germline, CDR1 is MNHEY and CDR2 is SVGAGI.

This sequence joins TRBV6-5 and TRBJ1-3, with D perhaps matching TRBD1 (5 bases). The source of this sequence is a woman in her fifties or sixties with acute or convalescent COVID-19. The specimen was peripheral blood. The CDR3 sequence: CASSYGAGISGNTIYF. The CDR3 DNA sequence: TGTGCCAGCAGTTACGGGGCGGGGATCTCTGGAAACACCATATATTTT.